Presented here are 16 T cell receptor beta chains from one specimen sequenced in a study of blood T cells in healthy people across ages (dated by TCRdb to between 2015 and 2016). Receptor amplification or capture employed 5' RACE. Sequencing took place on an Illumina HiSeq 2500. The second PCR ran for roughly 7 to 11 cycles and used a J-beta primer mix along with a sample-barcoded 5' primer. The public reads were reprocessed in TCRdb via fastp at Q25 and MiXCR, keeping in-frame beta chains. When rows share a CDR3 protein, they turn into one entry using the most common DNA and genes. This sample has 1.4 million or so distinct CDR3 sequences in its table, and roughly two fifths of those were observed once. More than 4% of the sample is held by the ten biggest clonotypes. Sequenced: blood. The receptors stem from a woman between 18 and 30 years old in good health.

The chain recombines TRBV6-5 with TRBJ2-1, with 7 bases matching TRBD2. The CDR3 sequence is 18 residues long. With 0 bases clipped from V and 3 bases from J, the junction kept 11 bases outside the gene matches. From germline, CDR1 is MNHEY and CDR2 SVGAGI. CDR3 sequence: CASSYSHSSSGFYNEQFF. The CDR3 DNA sequence: TGTGCCAGCAGTTACTCCCATTCCTCTAGCGGCTTCTACAATGAGCAGTTCTTC.

V and J are TRBV2 and TRBJ2-4; D may be TRBD1 (5 bases). The end of the DNA is better explained by TRBJ2-7, so the J call may be wrong. In germline, CDR1 is SNHLY, CDR2 FYNNEI. This CDR3 comprises 13 residues. The CDR3 spells CATIDRSSYEQYF. CDR3 nucleotide sequence: TGTGCCACCATAGACAGAAGCTCCTACGAGCAGTACTTC.

V is TRBV6-1 and J is TRBJ2-3, with TRBD2 identical over 9 bases. The CDR3 is 17 residues long. The ends lost 6 bases at V and 0 bases at J; junction bases unmatched: 10. The V gene's germline CDR1 is MNHNS and CDR2 SASEGT. This CDR3 reads CASRAMPTSGSTDTQYF. The CDR3 nucleotides read TGTGCCAGCAGAGCAATGCCTACTAGCGGGAGCACAGATACGCAGTATTTT.

The chain joins TRBV7-9 to TRBJ2-1, with 9 bases identical to TRBD2. The V gene's germline CDR1 is SEHNR and CDR2 FQNEAQ (reference sequence). The CDR3 is 16 amino acids. V was clipped by 1 base and J by 2 bases; unmatched bases: 3. CDR3 sequence reads: CASSLGLAEAYNEQFF. As DNA, the CDR3 is TGTGCCAGCAGCTTAGGACTAGCGGAGGCCTACAATGAGCAGTTCTTC. The complete variable domain, with remaining parts taken from reference TRBV7-9 and TRBJ2-1, reads DTGVSQNPRHKITKRGQNVTFRCDPISEHNRLYWYRQTLGQGPEFLTYFQNEAQLEKSRLLSDRFSAERPKGSFSTLEIQRTEQGDSAMYLCASSLGLAEAYNEQFFGPGTRLTVL.

The chain carries TRBV7-9 and TRBJ2-3, with 7 bases lining up with TRBD2. The V gene's germline CDR1 is SEHNR and CDR2 FQNEAQ (reference sequence). The CDR3 runs 18 residues. Trimming at V came to 5 bases and at J to 5 bases, leaving 19 bases not matched to a gene. CDR3 sequence (DNA): TGTGCCAGCAGCAAATACAGGCAGCGGGGATCTCCGGGAGATACGCAGTATTTT. Its protein product is CASSKYRQRGSPGDTQYF.

This clonotype showed up just a few times. The chain joins TRBV6-2 or TRBV6-3 to TRBJ1-5; TRBD1 is a possible D gene (6 bases). The germline gives CDR1 MNHEY, CDR2 SVGEGT. With 5 bases removed from V and 5 bases from J, the gap between germline ends came to 16 bases. The CDR3 has 15 amino acids. The DNA of the CDR3 is TGTGCCAGCAGTCAAAGGGGGGACGGGGATCAGCCCCAGCATTTT. Translating it yields CASSQRGDGDQPQHF.

The genes are TRBV2 and TRBJ2-3, with D perhaps TRBD1 or TRBD2 (5 bases each). The V gene's germline CDR1 is SNHLY and CDR2 FYNNEI. The CDR3 covers 13 residues. V was trimmed by 0 bases and J by 10 bases, leaving 11 bases between them. The CDR3 protein is CASSEALRGAQYF. The CDR3 coding sequence is TGTGCCAGCAGTGAAGCGCTACGGGGCGCGCAGTATTTT. Full variable domain (rest looked up from reference TRBV2 and TRBJ2-3): EPEVTQTPSHQVTQMGQEVILRCVPISNHLYFYWYRQILGQKVEFLVSFYNNEISEKSEIFDDQFSVERPDGSNFTLKIRSTKLEDSAMYFCASSEALRGAQYFGPGTRLTVL.

The chain is built from TRBV29-1 and TRBJ2-4; D is perhaps TRBD1 (6 bases). Germline assignment: CDR1 SQVTM and CDR2 ANQGSEA. There are 14 residues in the CDR3. V was clipped by 4 bases and J by 13 bases, with 23 bases between them. The CDR3 bases are TGCAGCGTTGTTGGGGGCGAGATAGTAGGTGAGCAGTACTTC. Protein: CSVVGGEIVGEQYF.

This rearrangement joins TRBV7-2 to TRBJ1-6; D is unclear. The germline CDR1 and CDR2 sequences are SGHTA and FQGNSA. This CDR3 is 14 amino acids long. Trimming took 1 base from V and 10 from J, leaving 11 bases between them. The CDR3: CASSLGVSSSPLHF. As DNA, the CDR3 is TGTGCCAGCAGCTTAGGCGTCAGCTCCTCACCCCTCCACTTT. Based on the CDR3 plus reference TRBV7-2 and TRBJ1-6, the full variable domain is GAGVSQSPSNKVTEKGKDVELRCDPISGHTALYWYRQSLGQGLEFLIYFQGNSAPDKSGLPSDRFSAERTGGSVSTLTIQRTQQEDSAVYLCASSLGVSSSPLHFGNGTRLTVT.

This rearrangement joins TRBV6-5 to TRBJ1-2; TRBD1 agrees at 10 bases. The junction had 7 bases not matched to a gene; V was cut back by 2 bases and J by 10 bases. The CDR3 spans 14 residues. Germline-derived CDR1 and CDR2 are MNHEY and SVGAGI. The CDR3 loop reads CASSYGQGGTVYTF. The CDR3 bases are TGTGCCAGCAGTTACGGACAGGGGGGGACAGTCTACACCTTC.

The chain joins TRBV25-1 to TRBJ1-4; TRBD1 agrees at 7 bases. The CDR3 loop spans 14 amino acids. Germline CDR1 and CDR2: MGHDK and SYGVNS. The V gene end was trimmed by 7 bases and the J gene end by 6 bases; junction bases not matched to a gene: 8. CDR3 coding DNA: TGTGCCAGCACTAAGACAGGGCGGGATGAAAAACTGTTTTTT. As protein: CASTKTGRDEKLFF.

This clonotype was seen many times. V is TRBV4-2 and J is TRBJ2-7, with 9 bases fitting TRBD2. J was trimmed by 3 bases and V by 0 bases; bases with no gene match: 3. Germline V gives CDR1 LGHNA, CDR2 YNFKEQ. The CDR3 is 15 residues long. The CDR3 nucleotides read TGTGCCAGCAGCCAAGATGCGGGAGGGGGCTACGAGCAGTACTTC. It yields the protein CASSQDAGGGYEQYF.

The CDR3 region has the DNA TGTGCCAGCAGCTTCCCGGGGACAGGGGGCATGAACACTGAAGCTTTCTTT. This codes for CASSFPGTGGMNTEAFF. The J gene is TRBJ1-1, the V gene TRBV7-6; 12 bases match TRBD1. V trimming: 3 bases; J trimming: 0 bases; junction bases outside the gene matches: 5. CDR3 length equals 17 residues. Germline assignment: CDR1 SGHVS and CDR2 FNYEAQ.

This clonotype was picked up a small number of times. This chain uses TRBV6-6 with TRBJ1-2, with D possibly matching TRBD1 (5 bases). V lost 6 bases, J lost 4 bases, and 12 bases lay in between. Germline CDR1 and CDR2: MNHNY and SVGAGI (reference sequence). The length of the CDR3 is 13 residues. CDR3 coding DNA: TGTGCCAGCAGGACTGAGGGGAGCTATGGCTACACCTTC. Translation: CASRTEGSYGYTF.

The table lists this clonotype with a few counts. The chain couples TRBV12-3 or TRBV12-4 to TRBJ2-7, with 8 positions matching TRBD1. Trimming removed 3 bases from V and 5 bases from J; junction bases left unmatched: 6. This CDR3 region has 14 residues. CDR3 in amino acids: CASSFYRGTDEQYF. In DNA form, the CDR3 reads TGTGCCAGCAGTTTTTACAGGGGGACGGACGAGCAGTACTTC.

Comment on this clonotype: An end of the junction differs from the germline gene, which may be a read error. V and J are TRBV10-3 and TRBJ2-4; tentative D call: TRBD2 (5 bases). Germline loops: CDR1 ENHRY, CDR2 SYGVKD. The CDR3 extends over 15 amino acids. In DNA, the CDR3 is TGTACCATCAGTGAGTCCGGGAATCCCAAAAACATTCAGTACTTC. This codes for CTISESGNPKNIQYF.